This TCR beta chain is from a study of CD8 T cells in ankylosing spondylitis. The CDR3 has 16 residues. V dropped 4 bases and J dropped 9; count of bases not matched to a gene: 12. Germline CDR1 reads SGHRS; CDR2 reads YFSETQ. Study conclusions and caveats: From matched ankylosing spondylitis synovial fluid, disease-linked clones were reportedly recovered at significantly enriched levels.

This clonotype was recorded many times. No antigen is known for it. MiXCR, run by TCRdb on the 5' RACE reads, gives a single entry per CDR3 protein. The table lists some 130,000 distinct CDR3 sequences, about 7% of them singletons, with under 15% in the top ten. This chain links TRBV5-1 with TRBJ2-1; TRBD2 matches 11 bases. Input material: blood, either unsorted or a sorted T cell fraction (not recorded which). The sequence was collected from a female donor with ankylosing spondylitis or in good health (not recorded which). The CDR3 sequence is CASSKTSGGPLSEQFF. CDR3 nucleotide sequence: TGCGCCAGCAGCAAAACTAGCGGGGGTCCTTTGAGTGAGCAGTTCTTC.